This T cell receptor beta chain was sequenced during a study of T-cell memory formation after mild COVID-19 (dated by TCRdb to the early 2020s). In terms of the full investigation: Most TCR sequence clusters were specific to one of the two donors. T-cell clones expanding and contracting after mild COVID-19 in a couple of donors were tracked by longitudinal TCRalpha and TCRbeta repertoire sequencing. The cohort was made up of two young adult volunteers, one female and one male, who were previously healthy. Points the paper makes about the study in general: Clones contracting from day 15 to 85 had balanced CD4/CD8 phenotypes, while a second wave expanding from day 15 to 37 was biased towards CD4+. SARS-CoV-2 specificity was not confirmed for the second-wave clones peaking on day 37. Contracting CD4+ clones turned up mainly in the CM and EM memory subsets, whereas EMRA was where CD8+ clones were enriched. Some responding clones were found in pre-infection memory, which suggests that pre-existing cross-reactive memory T cells took part in the SARS-CoV-2 response. Only a couple of mild cases were covered in the study, and larger cohorts including severe cases with pre-infection samples were considered necessary.

In regard to this clonotype: The antigen it binds to is not known. No base qualities exist here, and no much larger clone lies one base off it.

Ficoll-Paque density gradient centrifugation was the method used to isolate PBMCs. Taken from cysteine to phenylalanine, the CDR3 has 13 residues. Of the read, only the CDR3 DNA is kept; its 39 bases are in frame from base 1. Germline trimming amounts to 6 bases on V and 8 bases on J, with 10 as the count of junction bases outside the gene matches. CDR1 and CDR2 (SQVTM, ANQGSEA) derive from the germline V gene. TCRdb lists the instrument as Illumina NovaSeq 6000. cDNA libraries for TCRalpha and TCRbeta were prepared by 5'RACE using constant-segment primers, with sample barcodes and unique molecular identifiers added. RNA was extracted from every sample with Trizol reagent. Amplification of the libraries took two PCR steps, and the second step added a second sample barcode plus Illumina TruSeq adapters. The libraries were sequenced on an Illumina NovaSeq using 2 x 150 bp paired-end reads. As for the original processing: Demultiplexing of reads and collapsing into UMI-guided consensus sequences were performed with migec v1.2.7. Using mixcr v2.1.11, UMI consensuses were aligned to TRA and TRB V and J templates and then assembled into clonotypes. A clonotype was counted as expanded or contracted only when both edgeR and NoisET called the clonotype significant, with the noise models trained on biological replicates. For edgeR calls, the thresholds were a false discovery rate-adjusted p below 0.01 and a log2 fold-change of 1. As an exploratory analysis of dynamics, max-normalized trajectories of the 1000 most abundant clonotypes were examined with PCA combined with hierarchical clustering. Each responding clone was given a CD4 or CD8 phenotype based on the CD4+ and CD8+ repertoires, which had been sequenced separately. The public sequencing data were trimmed at Q25 with fastp and processed into clonotypes with MiXCR by TCRdb, which kept only in-frame beta chains. Rows are unified per CDR3 protein, each entry keeping the most common DNA and genes. Clone size and V and J calls follow TCRdb, not the original study. The sample data list 50,000 to 75,000 distinct CDR3 sequences, and 9% to 9.5% of these were observed just once. The top ten hold 1.1% of the sample.

The chain is made from TRBV29-1 and TRBJ1-2; 9 middle bases align to TRBD1. Sequencing input: PBMCs or a T cell subset sorted from them (not recorded which). This receptor was taken from a young man who had mild COVID-19 (a few samples of this study predate the infection). The sample titles of this study are shuffled in the database, so cell type and time point are left out; the donor was told from shared clones. The sequenced DNA is TGCAGCGTGGGAGGGGGACAGGGATACGGCTACACCTTC. It specifies CSVGGGQGYGYTF.